A selection of T cell receptor beta chains follows, all from one sample in a study of blood T cell repertoires in COVID-19. Method: immunoSEQ multiplex PCR; TCRdb's copy keeps in-frame clones and lacks some. The table includes under 250,000 clones, roughly 85% detected once. The sequencing input was PBMCs or T cells enriched from blood (not recorded which). These receptors came from a woman in her 50s with acute COVID-19. Each CDR3 is given with its conserved first and last residue. D genes are given only for firm matches. Expanded clones are given a class, and other clones once, few, many or no size at all.

size	V	J	D	CDR3	DNA
-	TRBV3-1/TRBV3-2	TRBJ2-2	-	CASSEYGRLIAGELFF	TGTGCCAGCAGCGAGTATGGCAGGTTGATCGCCGGGGAGCTGTTTTTT
-	TRBV7-8	TRBJ2-5	TRBD1	CASSLVSGGETQYF	TGTGCCAGCAGCTTAGTATCAGGGGGAGAGACCCAGTACTTC
-	TRBV12-3/TRBV12-4	TRBJ1-5	-	CASSFGAEEPQHF	TGTGCCAGCAGTTTTGGGGCAGAAGAGCCCCAGCATTTT
once	TRBV3-1/TRBV3-2	TRBJ1-1	-	CASSQVGRQGLNTEAFF	TGTGCCAGCAGCCAAGTCGGCCGGCAGGGCCTGAACACTGAAGCTTTCTTT
once	TRBV27	TRBJ1-2	-	CASSSGLNFNYGYTF	TGTGCCAGCAGTTCGGGTCTCAATTTTAACTATGGCTACACCTTC
-	TRBV12-3/TRBV12-4	TRBJ2-7	-	CASSLYYEQYF	TGTGCCAGCAGTTTATATTACGAGCAGTACTTC
-	TRBV5-8	TRBJ2-1	TRBD2	CASSLGLAENNEQFF	TGTGCCAGCAGCCTCGGACTAGCGGAAAACAATGAGCAGTTCTTC
-	TRBV10-3	TRBJ2-2	-	CAIRASLGQYTGELFF	TGTGCCATCAGGGCTAGCCTTGGACAGTACACCGGGGAGCTGTTTTTT
-	TRBV6-4	TRBJ1-6	TRBD1	CASSATTGVNSPLHF	TGTGCCAGCAGTGCCACGACAGGGGTAAATTCACCCCTCCACTTT
-	TRBV19	TRBJ2-7	-	CASSIAHDNYEQYF	TGTGCCAGTAGTATAGCACACGATAACTACGAGCAGTACTTC
-	TRBV15	TRBJ1-2	-	CATSRDPGSNYGYTF	TGTGCCACCAGCAGAGATCCTGGCAGTAACTATGGCTACACCTTC
-	TRBV10-3	TRBJ1-1	-	CAISESTDGEAFF	TGTGCCATCAGTGAGTCGACAGACGGTGAAGCTTTCTTT
-	TRBV5-8	TRBJ2-2	TRBD1	CASSLQGRGLIGELFF	TGTGCCAGCAGCTTGCAAGGCAGGGGGCTAATCGGGGAGCTGTTTTTT
-	TRBV3-1/TRBV3-2	TRBJ1-1	TRBD1	CASSQDGTGGWGTEAFF	TGTGCCAGCAGCCAAGACGGGACAGGGGGTTGGGGCACTGAAGCTTTCTTT
-	TRBV6-6	TRBJ1-5	TRBD1	CASSPAGTGGFGGNQPQHF	TGTGCCAGCAGTCCCGCCGGGACAGGGGGCTTCGGAGGCAATCAGCCCCAGCATTTT
-	TRBV30	TRBJ2-3	TRBD2	CAWVERGGPDTQYF	TGTGCCTGGGTCGAGCGGGGGGGCCCAGATACGCAGTATTTT
-	TRBV24-1	TRBJ2-1	-	CATSDGTRSPGGEQFF	TGTGCCACCAGTGATGGGACTAGAAGCCCAGGGGGTGAGCAGTTCTTC
-	TRBV25-1	TRBJ1-1	TRBD1	CASSELTGVNTEAFF	TGTGCCAGCAGTGAATTAACAGGGGTAAACACTGAAGCTTTCTTT
-	TRBV2	TRBJ1-5	-	CASSEYRRSNQPQHF	TGTGCCAGCAGTGAATACAGGCGCAGCAATCAGCCCCAGCATTTT
-	TRBV9	TRBJ2-1	-	CASSVEVRGAYNEQFF	TGTGCCAGCAGCGTAGAGGTCAGGGGGGCCTACAATGAGCAGTTCTTC
-	TRBV18	TRBJ1-2	-	CASSPPSGGIYGYTF	TGTGCCAGCTCACCGCCTTCTGGGGGCATCTATGGCTACACCTTC
once	TRBV30	TRBJ1-6	-	CAWTIRGGGYNSPLHF	TGTGCCTGGACCATACGGGGGGGCGGTTATAATTCACCCCTCCACTTT
once	TRBV5-6	TRBJ2-7	-	CASSSNRVYEQYF	TGTGCCAGCAGCTCGAACAGGGTCTACGAGCAGTACTTC
-	TRBV5-1	TRBJ1-4	-	CASSPYQGQESKLFF	TGCGCCAGCAGCCCGTATCAGGGACAAGAATCAAAACTGTTTTTT
-	TRBV7-6	TRBJ1-1	TRBD1	CASSLAQKQGGLNTEAFF	TGTGCCAGCAGCTTAGCTCAAAAGCAGGGGGGATTGAACACTGAAGCTTTCTTT
-	TRBV12-3/TRBV12-4	TRBJ1-2	-	CASSLGSNYGYTF	TGTGCCAGCAGTTTGGGCTCTAACTATGGCTACACCTTC
-	TRBV9	TRBJ1-4	TRBD1	CASSVGGQGNEKLFF	TGTGCCAGCAGCGTAGGGGGACAGGGGAATGAAAAACTGTTTTTT
-	TRBV29-1	TRBJ1-1	-	CSVFLGGEGNTEAFF	TGCAGCGTTTTCCTTGGGGGCGAGGGGAACACTGAAGCTTTCTTT
few	TRBV3-1/TRBV3-2	TRBJ1-2	TRBD1	CASSQGSGTGGAGDGYTF	TGTGCCAGCAGCCAAGGCTCCGGGACAGGGGGCGCGGGGGATGGCTACACCTTC
once	TRBV27	TRBJ1-1	TRBD1	CASSGYRGAFF	TGTGCCAGCAGTGGATACAGGGGAGCTTTCTTT
-	TRBV5-4	TRBJ1-2	-	CASSLDRVAYGYTF	TGTGCCAGCAGCTTGGACAGGGTTGCCTATGGCTACACCTTC
-	TRBV7-2	TRBJ2-3	-	CASSPDSGTDTQYF	TGTGCCAGCAGCCCCGATAGCGGCACAGATACGCAGTATTTT
-	TRBV19	TRBJ1-4	TRBD1	CASSPSSFQGAGPSEKLFF	TGTGCCAGTAGTCCCTCAAGTTTCCAGGGGGCCGGTCCTTCAGAAAAACTGTTTTTT
-	TRBV18	TRBJ1-2	TRBD1	CASSPPAQGQGARGYTF	TGTGCCAGCTCACCACCGGCTCAGGGACAGGGGGCACGTGGCTACACCTTC
-	TRBV7-2	TRBJ2-5	-	CASSTHRDQETQYF	TGTGCCAGCAGCACACACAGGGACCAAGAGACCCAGTACTTC
-	TRBV19	TRBJ1-4	TRBD1	CASSSQTGGDEKLFF	TGTGCCAGTAGTAGCCAGACAGGGGGCGATGAAAAACTGTTTTTT
-	TRBV15	TRBJ2-3	TRBD1	CATSRDRQGTDTQYF	TGTGCCACCAGCAGAGATCGACAGGGGACAGATACGCAGTATTTT
-	TRBV11-2	TRBJ2-3	TRBD2	CASSPTSGGTDTQYF	TGTGCCAGCAGCCCCACTAGCGGGGGCACAGATACGCAGTATTTT
-	TRBV20-1	TRBJ1-6	-	CSASKQSHNSPLHF	TGCAGTGCTAGTAAACAGAGCCATAATTCACCCCTCCACTTT
-	TRBV10-2	TRBJ1-3	-	CASSSGSSGNTIYF	TGCGCCAGTTCCTCTGGGAGCTCTGGAAACACCATATATTTT
-	TRBV5-1	TRBJ1-1	-	CASSQVGAMNTEAFF	TGCGCCAGCAGCCAGGTGGGGGCCATGAACACTGAAGCTTTCTTT
once	TRBV6-2/TRBV6-3	TRBJ2-1	-	CASSPYENEQFF	TGTGCCAGCAGCCCCTATGAGAATGAGCAGTTCTTC
-	TRBV4-1	TRBJ1-2	-	CASSQDLSRVGGYTF	TGCGCCAGCAGCCAAGATCTTAGCAGGGTCGGTGGCTACACCTTC
-	TRBV4-1	TRBJ2-5	-	CASSSRVPAGETQYF	TGCGCCAGCAGCTCGCGGGTACCCGCTGGAGAGACCCAGTACTTC
-	TRBV7-3	TRBJ2-1	-	CASSPGVSSYNEQFF	TGTGCCAGCAGCCCGGGGGTTAGCTCCTACAATGAGCAGTTCTTC
-	TRBV29-1	TRBJ1-2	-	CSVSIPSTAANYGYTF	TGCAGCGTTTCCATTCCTTCGACAGCTGCTAACTATGGCTACACCTTC
-	TRBV7-2	TRBJ1-6	TRBD1	CASSINSGTGGFSPLHF	TGTGCCAGCAGCATCAATTCCGGGACAGGGGGCTTTTCACCCCTCCACTTT
-	TRBV6-1	TRBJ2-7	TRBD1	CASSDRQGATYEQYF	TGTGCCAGCAGTGATCGACAGGGGGCGACCTACGAGCAGTACTTC
-	TRBV3-1/TRBV3-2	TRBJ2-7	-	CASSQDSIGADEQYF	TGTGCCAGCAGCCAAGATTCGATTGGGGCTGACGAGCAGTACTTC
-	TRBV7-2	TRBJ2-5	TRBD2	CASSSSGGGETQYF	TGTGCCAGCAGTTCTAGCGGGGGGGGTGAGACCCAGTACTTC
-	TRBV19	TRBJ2-4	TRBD2	CASSIGDSGGAKNIQYF	TGTGCCAGTAGTATAGGTGATAGCGGGGGGGCCAAAAACATTCAGTACTTC
-	TRBV18	TRBJ1-5	-	CASSPQPREANQPQHF	TGTGCCAGCTCACCACAACCCAGGGAAGCCAATCAGCCCCAGCATTTT